The present TCR beta chain was sequenced within a study of blood T cell repertoires in COVID-19. Looking at the study overall: T cells, B-cell-depleted T cells, or PBMCs provided the cDNA or gDNA that served as material.

Which cohort a participant joined came from the clinical history participants gave. For recovered donors of Cohort 3, there were two negative PCRs, clearance, or symptom resolution. Germline V gives CDR1 MGHDK, CDR2 SYGVNS. The V and J ends lost 6 bases and 4 bases, in that order; junction bases with no gene match: 4. The CDR3 loop spans 15 amino acids. How the authors handled the data: Using reference gene primer amplification, nucleated cell counts were estimated. The data were produced by immunoSEQ multiplex PCR, yet TCRdb's version contains in-frame clones alone and is incomplete. V and J calls and clone size follow that table, whereas D and trimming were derived from the DNA. The table includes about 400,000 clones, more than 85% detected once.

The chain carries TRBV25-1 and TRBJ2-1; 12 bases are shared with TRBD2. The source material was PBMCs or T cells enriched from blood (not recorded which). This clonotype originated in a woman aged 25 to 45 who had recovered from COVID-19. This CDR3 is CASSVGLAGYNEQFF. CDR3 coding DNA: TGTGCCAGCAGCGTTGGACTAGCGGGGTACAATGAGCAGTTCTTC.